This T cell receptor (beta chain) originates from a study of cytomegalovirus exposure and HLA in healthy donors. The study, taken as a whole, reports: The productive fraction for most TCR beta V segments was about 87% or about 30% in an earlier analysis.

The PCR made use of 60 Vbeta and 13 Jbeta primers. Sequencing was performed with immunoSEQ multiplex PCR; in TCRdb, only in-frame clones are kept and a portion is missing. The top ten clones hold about 4.4% of a sample with around 94,000 clones, more than 70% of them seen once. To note about this clone: As yet, its antigen is unknown.

This CDR3 comprises 13 residues. Germline V CDR1 and CDR2: GTSNPN, SVGIG (reference sequence). V was pared by 1 base and J by 7 bases, with 8 bases between. The receptor comes from a male donor in good health and CMV-seropositive. The rearrangement joins TRBV30 to TRBJ1-6, with D tentatively TRBD1 (6 bases). Sequencing used PBMCs. CDR3 in DNA: TGTGCCTGGAGTGAGCAGGGGAATTCACCCCTCCACTTT. Its protein product is CAWSEQGNSPLHF.